This T cell receptor (beta chain) is drawn from a study of cytomegalovirus exposure and HLA in healthy donors. Notes on the study in general: For TCR beta chains, V- and J-gene trimming was later linked to a missense DCLRE1C variant.

To note about this clone: Its antigen remains unknown.

The study ran its PCR with 60 Vbeta and 13 Jbeta primers. Data came from immunoSEQ multiplex PCR; TCRdb stores just in-frame clones and leaves some out. The sample records about 98,000 clones, 70% to 80% being singletons. The V gene's germline CDR1 is MNHEY and CDR2 SMNVEV (reference sequence). The ends lost 7 bases at V and 2 bases at J; junction bases unmatched: 9. The CDR3 has 16 residues. The chain uses TRBV27 and TRBJ2-3, with TRBD1 identical over 10 bases. The sequence derives from a man in his fifties or sixties in good health and CMV-seropositive. Sequenced: PBMCs. CDR3 nucleotides: TGTGCCAGCACCCATTCGGGACAGGGGTTCACAGATACGCAGTATTTT. This translates into CASTHSGQGFTDTQYF.